Shown below are 15 T cell receptor beta chains from a single sample sequenced in a study of control samples from healthy donors and cancer patients. The table came from immunoSEQ multiplex PCR; TCRdb's copy has only in-frame clones and leaves some out. The sample yields more than 100,000 clones, approximately 88% seen once. Material: blood. Receptors originate from a man aged 40-49 years in good health.

This chain connects TRBV10-2 to TRBJ2-7, with D uncertain. V lost 4 bases and J 3 bases, leaving 13 bases between the germline ends. The length of the CDR3 is 14 residues. Germline-derived CDR1 and CDR2 are WSHSY and SAAADI. CDR3 in DNA: TGCGCCAGCAGTGGTTCTCTAACCTACTACGAGCAGTACTTC. Protein sequence: CASSGSLTYYEQYF.

The chain recombines TRBV28 with TRBJ1-4, with D hard to call. V lost 6 bases, J lost 0 bases, and 14 bases lay in between. The germline gives CDR1 MDHEN, CDR2 SYDVKM. The CDR3 totals 16 residues. CDR3: CASSLSGRATNEKLFF. CDR3 coding DNA: TGTGCCAGCAGCCTAAGCGGCCGGGCAACTAATGAAAAACTGTTTTTT. Complete variable domain (other parts from reference TRBV28 and TRBJ1-4): DVKVTQSSRYLVKRTGEKVFLECVQDMDHENMFWYRQDPGLGLRLIYFSYDVKMKEKGDIPEGYSVSREKKERFSLILESASTNQTSMYLCASSLSGRATNEKLFFGSGTQLSVL.

The rearrangement links TRBV5-4 to TRBJ2-7; the match to TRBD1 covers 7 bases. J gave up 1 base and V 4 bases, and 5 bases lay outside the gene matches. The germline CDR1 and CDR2 sequences are SGHNT and YYREEE (reference sequence). The CDR3 contains 14 residues. The CDR3, as DNA: TGTGCCAGCAGCCCGACAGGGCTTTCCTACGAGCAGTACTTC. It specifies CASSPTGLSYEQYF.

This clone appeared a few times. V and J are TRBV30 and TRBJ1-2; maybe TRBD1 (5 bases). Germline lookup yields CDR1 GTSNPN and CDR2 SVGIG (reference sequence). V gave up 7 bases and J gave up 5 bases, with 17 bases separating them. The CDR3 is made up of 13 amino acids. The CDR3 DNA reads as TGTGCCTCGGGGGACGGACGGAGGTATGGCTACACCTTC. Protein product: CASGDGRRYGYTF.

The gene calls are TRBV7-8 and TRBJ1-2; 7 bases map to TRBD1. Germline V CDR1 and CDR2: SGHVS, FQNEAQ. J was trimmed by 5 bases and V by 4 bases; bases with no gene match: 4. There are 13 residues in the CDR3. DNA for the CDR3: TGTGCCAGCAGCTACGGACAGGTATATGGCTACACCTTC. Residues: CASSYGQVYGYTF.

The rearrangement links TRBV24-1 to TRBJ2-3; 10 bases fit TRBD2. J was trimmed by 0 bases and V by 4 bases; bases with no gene match: 6. The V gene's germline CDR1 is KGHDR and CDR2 SFDVKD. The CDR3 length is 17 residues. In nucleotides, the CDR3 is TGTGCCACCAGTGAATCCTGGACTAGCGGAAGCACAGATACGCAGTATTTT. This translates into CATSESWTSGSTDTQYF.

The CDR3 DNA is TGTGCCAGCAGTTACTGGTTGGGTCAGCCCCAGCATTTT. Its translation: CASSYWLGQPQHF. V is TRBV6-2 or TRBV6-3 and J is TRBJ1-5; D is undetermined. This CDR3 spans 13 amino acids. V was shortened by 1 base and J by 6 bases, with 7 bases between the two germline ends. CDR1 is MNHEY and CDR2 is SVGEGT in the germline V gene.

This chain uses TRBV6-4 with TRBJ1-6, with 7 positions matching TRBD1. Germline loops: CDR1 MRHNA, CDR2 SNTAGT. This CDR3 region has 14 residues. With V trimmed by 5 bases and J by 5 bases, 3 bases remained unmatched. The CDR3 sequence is CASSKGADNSPLHF. DNA for the CDR3: TGTGCCAGCAGTAAGGGGGCCGATAATTCACCCCTCCACTTT.

This clone was recorded only once. The V gene is TRBV14, the J gene TRBJ2-7; the match to TRBD1 covers 7 bases. This CDR3 comprises 13 residues. J gave up 10 bases and V 6 bases, and 12 bases lay outside the gene matches. The V gene's germline CDR1 is SGHDN and CDR2 FVKESK. The CDR3 region is CASSLDRAVFQYF. Here the CDR3 DNA reads TGTGCCAGCAGTCTTGACAGGGCGGTGTTTCAGTACTTC.

This rearrangement joins TRBV29-1 to TRBJ2-5; TRBD1 matches 9 bases. Losses at the gene ends were 7 bases for V and 4 bases for J; bases not matched to a gene: 10. Looked up from germline, CDR1 is SQVTM and CDR2 is ANQGSEA. This CDR3 has 14 amino acids. The CDR3 sequence: CSGADRGSTETQYF. CDR3 in DNA: TGCAGCGGGGCAGACAGGGGGTCTACAGAGACCCAGTACTTC.

V gene TRBV5-4 combines with J gene TRBJ2-5; 13 nucleotides line up with TRBD2. V trimming: 4 bases; J trimming: 2 bases; junction bases outside the gene matches: 5. CDR1 SGHNT and CDR2 YYREEE come from the germline V gene (reference sequence). This CDR3 has 16 amino acids. The CDR3 DNA sequence: TGTGCCAGCAGCAATGGACTAGCGGGGGCTCAAGAGACCCAGTACTTC. It translates to CASSNGLAGAQETQYF. The full variable domain, in which reference TRBV5-4 and TRBJ2-5 provide the parts outside the CDR3, is ETGVTQSPTHLIKTRGQQVTLRCSSQSGHNTVSWYQQALGQGPQFIFQYYREEENGRGNFPPRFSGLQFPNYSSELNVNALELDDSALYLCASSNGLAGAQETQYFGPGTRLLVL.

The V call is TRBV3-1 (or the pseudogene TRBV3-2), the J call TRBJ2-3; possibly TRBD1 or TRBD2 for D (6 bases each). The CDR3 loop spans 17 amino acids. Germline-derived CDR1 and CDR2 are LGHDT and YNNKEL (reference sequence). Deletions cut 7 bases from V and 1 base from J, with 21 bases between. CDR3 region: CASTLWGADSRTDTQYF. As DNA, the CDR3 is TGTGCCAGCACCCTTTGGGGGGCCGACTCGCGCACAGATACGCAGTATTTT.

The rearrangement uses TRBV6-2 or TRBV6-3 and TRBJ1-2; unclear D gene. Germline V gene data show CDR1 as MNHEY and CDR2 as SVGEGT. V was trimmed by 6 bases and J by 3 bases, leaving 17 bases between them. The CDR3 sequence is 15 residues long. This CDR3 is CASSPMGRRDYGYTF. The CDR3 DNA reads as TGTGCCAGCAGCCCCATGGGTAGGAGGGACTATGGCTACACCTTC.

The V gene is TRBV27, the J gene TRBJ2-2, with a weak D call TRBD2 (6 bases). The CDR3 length is 14 residues. V dropped 2 bases and J dropped 6 bases, with 10 bases sitting between them. The V gene's germline CDR1 is MNHEY and CDR2 SMNVEV (reference sequence). The DNA of the CDR3 is TGTGCCAGCAGTTTAAAGGCGGGGTCCGGGGAGCTGTTTTTT. Its protein is CASSLKAGSGELFF.

The sample holds a few counts of this clone. This sequence joins TRBV21-1 and TRBJ2-1; TRBD2, the table's D call, lacks a check against the DNA. TRBV21-1 is listed as a pseudogene. The CDR3 is made up of 14 amino acids. The CDR3 bases are TGTGCCGGGGGGATTGGGTGCTCCTACAATGAGCAGTTCTTC. Protein sequence: CAGGIGCSYNEQFF.